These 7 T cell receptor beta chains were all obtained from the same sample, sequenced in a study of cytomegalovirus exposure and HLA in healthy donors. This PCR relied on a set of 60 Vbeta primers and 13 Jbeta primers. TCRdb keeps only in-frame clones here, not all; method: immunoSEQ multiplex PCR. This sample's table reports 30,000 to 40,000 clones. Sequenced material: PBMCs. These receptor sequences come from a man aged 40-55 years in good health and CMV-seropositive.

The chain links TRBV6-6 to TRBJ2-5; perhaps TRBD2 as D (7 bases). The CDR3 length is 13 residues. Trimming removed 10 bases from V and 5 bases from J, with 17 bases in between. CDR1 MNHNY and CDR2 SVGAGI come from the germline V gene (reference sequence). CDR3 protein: CATNGGGRETQYF. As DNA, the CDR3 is TGTGCCACCAATGGGGGGGGCCGGGAGACCCAGTACTTC.

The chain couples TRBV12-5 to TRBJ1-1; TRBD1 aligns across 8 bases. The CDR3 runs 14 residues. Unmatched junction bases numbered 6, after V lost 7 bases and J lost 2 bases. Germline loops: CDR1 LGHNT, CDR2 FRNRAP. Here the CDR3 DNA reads TGTGCTAGTGCCCCGGACAGGGTAAACACTGAAGCTTTCTTT. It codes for CASAPDRVNTEAFF.

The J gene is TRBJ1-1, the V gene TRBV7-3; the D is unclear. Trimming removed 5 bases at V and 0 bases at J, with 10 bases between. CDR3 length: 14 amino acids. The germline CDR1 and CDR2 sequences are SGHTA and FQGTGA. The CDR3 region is CASSPWPLNTEAFF. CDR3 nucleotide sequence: TGTGCCAGCAGCCCCTGGCCACTGAACACTGAAGCTTTCTTT. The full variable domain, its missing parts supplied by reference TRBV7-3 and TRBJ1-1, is GAGVSQTPSNKVTEKGKYVELRCDPISGHTALYWYRQSLGQGPEFLIYFQGTGAADDSGLPNDRFFAVRPEGSVSTLKIQRTERGDSAVYLCASSPWPLNTEAFFGQGTRLTVV.

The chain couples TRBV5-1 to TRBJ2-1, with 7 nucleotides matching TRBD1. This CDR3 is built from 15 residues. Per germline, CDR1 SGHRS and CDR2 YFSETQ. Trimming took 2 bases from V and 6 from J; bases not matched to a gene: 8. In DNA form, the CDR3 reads TGCGCCAGCAGCTTAGGGGGCGCGGGTCGCAATGAGCAGTTCTTC. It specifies CASSLGGAGRNEQFF.

CDR3: CASSLGQGASIGELFF. The DNA for the CDR3 is TGTGCCAGCAGCTTAGGGCAGGGGGCTTCCATCGGGGAGCTGTTTTTT. This sequence joins TRBV7-9 and TRBJ2-2, with 8 bases matching TRBD1. The CDR3 has 16 amino acids. J was trimmed by 7 bases and V by 1 base; bases with no gene match: 8. Germline V lookup: CDR1 SEHNR, CDR2 FQNEAQ (reference sequence).

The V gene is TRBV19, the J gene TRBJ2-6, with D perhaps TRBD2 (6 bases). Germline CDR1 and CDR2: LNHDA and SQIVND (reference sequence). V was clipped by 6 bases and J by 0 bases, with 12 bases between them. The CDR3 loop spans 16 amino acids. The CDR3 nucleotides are TGTGCCAGTAGGGGACTGGTCGTCTCTGGGGCCAACGTCCTGACTTTC. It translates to CASRGLVVSGANVLTF.

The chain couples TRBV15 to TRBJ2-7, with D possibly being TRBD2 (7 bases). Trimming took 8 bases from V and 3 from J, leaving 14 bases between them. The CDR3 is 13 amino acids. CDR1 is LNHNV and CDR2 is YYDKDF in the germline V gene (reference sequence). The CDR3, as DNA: TGTGCCACCTCCGCGGGGGCCCTCTACGAGCAGTACTTC. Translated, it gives CATSAGALYEQYF.